This record looks at one TCR beta chain sequence and its context. Its antigen is unidentified. The data belong to a study of beta chain features in type 1 diabetes. Germline V gives CDR1 SGHTA, CDR2 FQGNSA. This CDR3 region has 12 residues. V lost 2 bases, J lost 3 bases, and 4 bases lay in between. Expressed TCRB transcripts got sequenced, as all isolated RNA was reverse transcribed. Deep immunoSEQ sequencing covered naive, central memory and regulatory T cell samples. This table comes from immunoSEQ multiplex PCR, and its TCRdb copy is limited to in-frame clones, with some not included. The sample consists of 860,000 or so clones, 17% of them appearing once. General study points: Short templates might get an advantage during PCR, and this would be equal in patients and controls.

The rearrangement joins TRBV7-2 to TRBJ1-1, with D uncertain. Specimen: naive CD4+ T cells from blood. The clonotype comes from a woman aged 18-35 years in good health. This CDR3 reads CASSLQDTEAFF. CDR3 sequence (DNA): TGTGCCAGCAGCTTACAGGACACTGAAGCTTTCTTT.